Listed below are T cell receptor beta chains from one sample, sequenced in a study of blood T cell repertoires in COVID-19. The protocol was immunoSEQ multiplex PCR, while the TCRdb copy is restricted to in-frame clones and leaves out a portion. The sample contains 210,000 or so clones, 75% to 90% of which appear only once. Sequenced input: PBMCs or T cells enriched from blood (not recorded which). The receptors come from a woman aged 30 to 39 who had been exposed to COVID-19. CDR3s include the opening cysteine and the closing phenylalanine or tryptophan. D genes are given only for firm matches. Clone size is stated in some rows and not others, as once, few, many or a class when expanded.

v_call: TRBV24-1; clone_size: NA; j_call: TRBJ2-7; d_call: TRBD1; cdr3_nt: TGTGCCACCAGTGGGGACAGGGGAGAGCAGTACTTC; cdr3_aa: CATSGDRGEQYF
v_call: TRBV11-2; clone_size: NA; j_call: TRBJ2-7; d_call: NA; cdr3_nt: TGTGCCAGCAGCTTAGAGGCCTTGATTTCCTACGAGCAGTACTTC; cdr3_aa: CASSLEALISYEQYF
v_call: TRBV5-5; clone_size: NA; j_call: TRBJ2-7; d_call: NA; cdr3_nt: TGTGCCAGCAGCGAAATGGATAGCCTCCCCTACGAGCAGTACTTC; cdr3_aa: CASSEMDSLPYEQYF
v_call: TRBV12-3/TRBV12-4; clone_size: NA; j_call: TRBJ2-1; d_call: TRBD2; cdr3_nt: TGTGCCAGCAGTTTAAGCGGGGACAATGAGCAGTTCTTC; cdr3_aa: CASSLSGDNEQFF
v_call: TRBV6-5; clone_size: NA; j_call: TRBJ1-1; d_call: TRBD1; cdr3_nt: TGTGCCAGCGGACAGGGGATCACTGAAGCTTTCTTT; cdr3_aa: CASGQGITEAFF
v_call: TRBV7-9; clone_size: NA; j_call: TRBJ2-1; d_call: TRBD2; cdr3_nt: TGTGCCAGCAGCGACGGACTAGCGAGAACCTACAATGAGCAGTTCTTC; cdr3_aa: CASSDGLARTYNEQFF
v_call: TRBV15; clone_size: NA; j_call: TRBJ2-1; d_call: TRBD2; cdr3_nt: TGTGCCACCAGCAGAGTGGCGCGGGGGGCCAATGAGCAGTTCTTC; cdr3_aa: CATSRVARGANEQFF
v_call: TRBV6-4; clone_size: NA; j_call: TRBJ2-6; d_call: TRBD1; cdr3_nt: TGTGCCAGCAGCCCCTCGACAGGGGGAGGCTCTGGGGCCAACGTCCTGACTTTC; cdr3_aa: CASSPSTGGGSGANVLTF
v_call: TRBV27; clone_size: NA; j_call: TRBJ1-3; d_call: NA; cdr3_nt: TGTGCCAGCAGTCTGGACAGCTCTGGAAACACCATATATTTT; cdr3_aa: CASSLDSSGNTIYF
v_call: TRBV24-1; clone_size: NA; j_call: TRBJ1-6; d_call: NA; cdr3_nt: TGTGCCACCAGCCAGGGATCCTATAATTCACCCCTCCACTTT; cdr3_aa: CATSQGSYNSPLHF
v_call: TRBV6-2/TRBV6-3; clone_size: NA; j_call: TRBJ1-2; d_call: NA; cdr3_nt: TGTGCCAGCAGTTATCAGGGGCAGTACTATGGCTACACCTTC; cdr3_aa: CASSYQGQYYGYTF
v_call: TRBV28; clone_size: NA; j_call: TRBJ2-2; d_call: TRBD2; cdr3_nt: TGTGCCAGCAGTTTATATTGGACTAGCGGGAAGTCCGGGGAGCTGTTTTTT; cdr3_aa: CASSLYWTSGKSGELFF
v_call: TRBV11-2; clone_size: NA; j_call: TRBJ2-1; d_call: TRBD2; cdr3_nt: TGTGCCAGCAGCTTAGAGAGGAGCGGGAGTGGTAGGAATGAGCAGTTCTTC; cdr3_aa: CASSLERSGSGRNEQFF
v_call: TRBV19; clone_size: NA; j_call: TRBJ2-7; d_call: TRBD2; cdr3_nt: TGTGCCAGTAGTGATCCGCGTGCCGGGACTAGCGGGAGCTCCTACGAGCAGTACTTC; cdr3_aa: CASSDPRAGTSGSSYEQYF
v_call: TRBV11-1; clone_size: NA; j_call: TRBJ1-2; d_call: TRBD1; cdr3_nt: TGTGCCAGCAGCTTAGAGGGACAGTCCTATGGCTACACCTTC; cdr3_aa: CASSLEGQSYGYTF
v_call: TRBV11-2; clone_size: NA; j_call: TRBJ2-3; d_call: TRBD2; cdr3_nt: TGTGCCAGCAGCTTAGGGCCCCTAGCGGGAGCAGATACGCAGTATTTT; cdr3_aa: CASSLGPLAGADTQYF
v_call: TRBV30; clone_size: few; j_call: TRBJ1-5; d_call: TRBD1; cdr3_nt: TGTGCCTGGAGCCCACCGGGGACAGGGTTGAAGCCCCAGCATTTT; cdr3_aa: CAWSPPGTGLKPQHF
v_call: TRBV4-1; clone_size: NA; j_call: TRBJ2-6; d_call: TRBD1; cdr3_nt: TGCGCCAGCAGCCAGCAACAGGGGGCGAGCGGGGCCAACGTCCTGACTTTC; cdr3_aa: CASSQQQGASGANVLTF
v_call: TRBV7-9; clone_size: many; j_call: TRBJ2-2; d_call: NA; cdr3_nt: TGTGCCAGCAGCTTAACAGGGAAAGGAAGGACCGGGGAGCTGTTTTTT; cdr3_aa: CASSLTGKGRTGELFF
v_call: TRBV7-9; clone_size: once; j_call: TRBJ2-5; d_call: TRBD2; cdr3_nt: TGTGCCAGCAGCCCTAGCGGGAGTTATGAAGAGACCCAGTACTTC; cdr3_aa: CASSPSGSYEETQYF
v_call: TRBV29-1; clone_size: NA; j_call: TRBJ1-1; d_call: NA; cdr3_nt: TGCAGCGTCGGTGACGGGTCGCTAGCTGAAGCTTTCTTT; cdr3_aa: CSVGDGSLAEAFF
v_call: TRBV24-1; clone_size: NA; j_call: TRBJ2-1; d_call: NA; cdr3_nt: TGTGCCACCAGTGATAAGATGGACAGCGCCGGCAATGAGCAGTTCTTC; cdr3_aa: CATSDKMDSAGNEQFF
v_call: TRBV9; clone_size: NA; j_call: TRBJ2-7; d_call: TRBD2; cdr3_nt: TGTGCCAGCAGTCCTACAGGATCGGGAGGGCCCATTGCTTCCTACGAGCAGTACTTC; cdr3_aa: CASSPTGSGGPIASYEQYF
v_call: TRBV6-6; clone_size: NA; j_call: TRBJ2-1; d_call: NA; cdr3_nt: TGTGCCAGCAGTTACGGCTATGAGCAGTTCTTC; cdr3_aa: CASSYGYEQFF
v_call: TRBV10-2; clone_size: NA; j_call: TRBJ2-7; d_call: TRBD1; cdr3_nt: TGCGCCAGCAGAGACCCCGGGACAGCCTACGAGCAGTACTTC; cdr3_aa: CASRDPGTAYEQYF
v_call: TRBV10-2; clone_size: NA; j_call: TRBJ2-2; d_call: TRBD1; cdr3_nt: TGCGCCAGCAGTGAGCGAACAGGGGGATCGGAGGAGCTGTTTTTT; cdr3_aa: CASSERTGGSEELFF
v_call: TRBV19; clone_size: NA; j_call: TRBJ1-1; d_call: NA; cdr3_nt: TGTGCCAGTAGTATGAGCCTAGTGGACACTGAAGCTTTCTTT; cdr3_aa: CASSMSLVDTEAFF
v_call: TRBV2; clone_size: NA; j_call: TRBJ2-1; d_call: TRBD2; cdr3_nt: TGTGCCAGACCCCGGGAAGACAGTACAGGGACTAGCGGGAGGAAGGGCTACAATGAGCAGTTCTTC; cdr3_aa: CARPREDSTGTSGRKGYNEQFF
v_call: TRBV27; clone_size: NA; j_call: TRBJ1-2; d_call: NA; cdr3_nt: TGTGCCAGCAGTTCTCTTGGGACATCTGGCTACACCTTC; cdr3_aa: CASSSLGTSGYTF
v_call: TRBV29-1; clone_size: NA; j_call: TRBJ1-1; d_call: NA; cdr3_nt: TGCAGCGTTGAGGCAGGCGAAGCTTTCTTT; cdr3_aa: CSVEAGEAFF
v_call: TRBV5-1; clone_size: NA; j_call: TRBJ2-3; d_call: NA; cdr3_nt: TGCGCCAGCAGTATGGGGGCTAGCACAGATACGCAGTATTTT; cdr3_aa: CASSMGASTDTQYF
v_call: TRBV13; clone_size: NA; j_call: TRBJ2-7; d_call: TRBD2; cdr3_nt: TGTGCCAGCTCCCACAGAGGAAGCGGGAGCGTATTTAACCCTAGCTCCTACGAGCAGTACTTC; cdr3_aa: CASSHRGSGSVFNPSSYEQYF
v_call: TRBV6-1; clone_size: NA; j_call: TRBJ1-5; d_call: NA; cdr3_nt: TGTGCCAGCAGTGAAGCGCTTGGAGGGAATCAGCCCCAGCATTTT; cdr3_aa: CASSEALGGNQPQHF
v_call: TRBV28; clone_size: once; j_call: TRBJ1-1; d_call: NA; cdr3_nt: TGTGCCAGCAGTTATGATATGGGACACCACACTGAAGCTTTCTTT; cdr3_aa: CASSYDMGHHTEAFF
v_call: TRBV27; clone_size: NA; j_call: TRBJ2-7; d_call: TRBD2; cdr3_nt: TGTGCCAGCTGTTTCGCGGGGGGCATGGCACAGTACTTC; cdr3_aa: CASCFAGGMAQYF
v_call: TRBV5-1; clone_size: NA; j_call: TRBJ2-1; d_call: NA; cdr3_nt: TGCGCCAGCAGCCTAATCCCTAGCGCTCAATCCTACAATGAGCAGTTCTTC; cdr3_aa: CASSLIPSAQSYNEQFF
v_call: TRBV15; clone_size: NA; j_call: TRBJ2-2; d_call: NA; cdr3_nt: TGTGCCACCAGCAGAGATGGAGCGGCGAGGAACGGGGAGCTGTTTTTT; cdr3_aa: CATSRDGAARNGELFF
v_call: TRBV4-1; clone_size: NA; j_call: TRBJ2-3; d_call: TRBD2; cdr3_nt: TGCGCCAGCAGCCAAGTAGGTAGCGGGGACACAGATACGCAGTATTTT; cdr3_aa: CASSQVGSGDTDTQYF
v_call: TRBV4-1; clone_size: NA; j_call: TRBJ1-5; d_call: TRBD1; cdr3_nt: TGCGCCAGCAGCCAGCGCCCACAGGGGGCCGGCAATCAGCCCCAGCATTTT; cdr3_aa: CASSQRPQGAGNQPQHF
v_call: TRBV29-1; clone_size: few; j_call: TRBJ2-1; d_call: NA; cdr3_nt: TGCAGCGTTGAAGGTCACTGGAGCTCCTACAATGAGCAGTTCTTC; cdr3_aa: CSVEGHWSSYNEQFF
v_call: TRBV11-2; clone_size: NA; j_call: TRBJ1-1; d_call: TRBD1; cdr3_nt: TGTGCCAGCAGCCCAGGACAGGTCACTGAAGCTTTCTTT; cdr3_aa: CASSPGQVTEAFF
v_call: TRBV11-2; clone_size: NA; j_call: TRBJ2-1; d_call: NA; cdr3_nt: TGTGCCAGCAGCTTATCGGGGGTAAGCAATGAGCAGTTCTTC; cdr3_aa: CASSLSGVSNEQFF
v_call: TRBV28; clone_size: NA; j_call: TRBJ2-3; d_call: NA; cdr3_nt: TGTGCCAGCAGTCGTAGACCGGGACTCCGATCCACAGATACGCAGTATTTT; cdr3_aa: CASSRRPGLRSTDTQYF
v_call: TRBV3-1/TRBV3-2; clone_size: once; j_call: TRBJ1-1; d_call: NA; cdr3_nt: TGTGCCAGCAGCCAAACGGGTTACACTGAAGCTTTCTTT; cdr3_aa: CASSQTGYTEAFF
v_call: TRBV6-1; clone_size: few; j_call: TRBJ2-6; d_call: NA; cdr3_nt: TGTGCCAGCAGTGAAGACAGCTCTGGGGCCAACGTCCTGACTTTC; cdr3_aa: CASSEDSSGANVLTF
v_call: TRBV2; clone_size: NA; j_call: TRBJ2-2; d_call: NA; cdr3_nt: TGTGCCAGCAGTGAGTGGTGGGAGAAGGACACCGGGGAGCTGTTTTTT; cdr3_aa: CASSEWWEKDTGELFF
v_call: TRBV28; clone_size: once; j_call: TRBJ2-1; d_call: NA; cdr3_nt: TGTGCCAGCAGTTTTTATTATGAGCAGTTCTTC; cdr3_aa: CASSFYYEQFF
v_call: TRBV5-1; clone_size: NA; j_call: TRBJ1-4; d_call: NA; cdr3_nt: TGCGCCAGCAGCTTGGGACAGAAGAATGAAAAACTGTTTTTT; cdr3_aa: CASSLGQKNEKLFF